The clone carrying this T cell receptor beta chain was counted only a few times. This sample stems from a study of blood T cell repertoires in COVID-19. Study background: Spain, Italy and the United States supplied samples that represented acute and convalescent COVID-19. T cells, B-cell-depleted T cells, or PBMCs supplied cDNA or gDNA.

Original processing notes: Reference gene primers were amplified, and this amplification served to estimate nucleated cell counts. Produced via immunoSEQ multiplex PCR; TCRdb's table is partial and in-frame only. V and J calls plus clone size are reproduced from that table; the DNA served to infer D and trimming. The sample includes 310,000 or so clones, about nine tenths seen only once; the top ten take roughly 2%. Trimming stripped 1 base from V and 4 bases from J, with 13 bases between. CDR3 size: 15 residues. CDR1 and CDR2 (germline): SGHVS, FQNEAQ. Sequenced input: peripheral blood. The rearrangement joins TRBV7-8 to TRBJ1-2; D uncertain. The receptor was isolated from a woman aged 45-59 years who had recovered from COVID-19. In nucleotides, the CDR3 is TGTGCCAGCAGCTTAGGTGGTGCCAACTCCTATGGCTACACCTTC. Its translation is CASSLGGANSYGYTF.